This section outlines one T cell receptor (beta chain) sequence together with its context. Its antigen is undetermined. This entry belongs to a study of response to subunit inactivated influenza vaccine. Study results and limitations: There was a suggestion from the authors that each seasonal influenza vaccination recruits few new T cells.

TCRdb recomputed calls from the RT-PCR reads with MiXCR, one row per CDR3 protein. The profile shows 450,000 to 600,000 distinct CDR3 sequences, approximately 7.6% of them singletons. This receptor was taken from a man between 45 and 75 years old who received an inactivated influenza vaccine. The sample here was PBMCs from blood, taken 23 months after vaccination.

Here the CDR3 DNA reads TGTGCCAGCAGTGAAAACAGGGTGAACACTGAAGCTTTCTTT. It translates to CASSENRVNTEAFF. The J gene is TRBJ1-1, the V gene TRBV6-1, with a weak D call TRBD1 (6 bases). V was shortened by 2 bases and J by 0 bases, with 7 bases between the two germline ends. The CDR3 totals 14 residues. The germline V gene encodes CDR1 MNHNS and CDR2 SASEGT.